This T cell receptor (beta chain) was documented in a study of blood T cell repertoires in COVID-19. Clones were read by immunoSEQ multiplex PCR, and TCRdb kept only the in-frame ones, dropping some. Here the sample spans roughly 160,000 clones, approximately 80% being singletons. Participants were aged about 18 to 100 years from approximately 24 US areas. In assigning cohorts, the study relied on participant-reported clinical history. This TCR was sampled from a man aged 50 to 59 who had recovered from COVID-19. Sequences were obtained from PBMCs or T cells enriched from blood (not recorded which).

The CDR3, as DNA: TGTGCCAGCTCACCATTGGACACCTTGAACACTGAAGCTTTCTTT. This codes for CASSPLDTLNTEAFF. The chain combines TRBV18 with TRBJ1-1; weak D call: TRBD1 (5 bases). There are 15 residues in the CDR3. Germline loops: CDR1 KGHSH, CDR2 LQKENI. V lost 2 bases and J 0 bases, leaving 10 bases between the germline ends.